This T cell receptor (beta chain) appears in the sequencing data of a study of blood T cell repertoires in COVID-19. Whole-study context: There were acute and convalescent COVID-19 samples, and they came from the United States, Italy and Spain. T cells, B-cell-depleted T cells, or PBMCs provided the cDNA or gDNA that served as material.

CDR1 is SGHRS, CDR2 YFSETQ, per germline. J was trimmed by 4 bases and V by 2 bases; bases with no gene match: 4. There are 15 residues in the CDR3. Per the authors' pipeline: From reference gene primer amplification, estimates of nucleated cell counts were derived. The assay was immunoSEQ multiplex PCR, and TCRdb's table has in-frame clones only and misses some. D and trimming were read from the DNA, whereas the V and J calls and clone size are those reported in that table. The table records some 140,000 clones, around 89% of them present only once. The receptor was isolated from a man between 50 and 59 years old with active or convalescent COVID-19. The J gene is TRBJ2-1, the V gene TRBV5-1; TRBD2 matches at 9 bases. The sequenced sample consisted of peripheral blood. CDR3 nucleotides: TGCGCCAGCAGCTTTTCTAGCGGGGCTTACAATGAGCAGTTCTTC. It yields the protein CASSFSSGAYNEQFF.